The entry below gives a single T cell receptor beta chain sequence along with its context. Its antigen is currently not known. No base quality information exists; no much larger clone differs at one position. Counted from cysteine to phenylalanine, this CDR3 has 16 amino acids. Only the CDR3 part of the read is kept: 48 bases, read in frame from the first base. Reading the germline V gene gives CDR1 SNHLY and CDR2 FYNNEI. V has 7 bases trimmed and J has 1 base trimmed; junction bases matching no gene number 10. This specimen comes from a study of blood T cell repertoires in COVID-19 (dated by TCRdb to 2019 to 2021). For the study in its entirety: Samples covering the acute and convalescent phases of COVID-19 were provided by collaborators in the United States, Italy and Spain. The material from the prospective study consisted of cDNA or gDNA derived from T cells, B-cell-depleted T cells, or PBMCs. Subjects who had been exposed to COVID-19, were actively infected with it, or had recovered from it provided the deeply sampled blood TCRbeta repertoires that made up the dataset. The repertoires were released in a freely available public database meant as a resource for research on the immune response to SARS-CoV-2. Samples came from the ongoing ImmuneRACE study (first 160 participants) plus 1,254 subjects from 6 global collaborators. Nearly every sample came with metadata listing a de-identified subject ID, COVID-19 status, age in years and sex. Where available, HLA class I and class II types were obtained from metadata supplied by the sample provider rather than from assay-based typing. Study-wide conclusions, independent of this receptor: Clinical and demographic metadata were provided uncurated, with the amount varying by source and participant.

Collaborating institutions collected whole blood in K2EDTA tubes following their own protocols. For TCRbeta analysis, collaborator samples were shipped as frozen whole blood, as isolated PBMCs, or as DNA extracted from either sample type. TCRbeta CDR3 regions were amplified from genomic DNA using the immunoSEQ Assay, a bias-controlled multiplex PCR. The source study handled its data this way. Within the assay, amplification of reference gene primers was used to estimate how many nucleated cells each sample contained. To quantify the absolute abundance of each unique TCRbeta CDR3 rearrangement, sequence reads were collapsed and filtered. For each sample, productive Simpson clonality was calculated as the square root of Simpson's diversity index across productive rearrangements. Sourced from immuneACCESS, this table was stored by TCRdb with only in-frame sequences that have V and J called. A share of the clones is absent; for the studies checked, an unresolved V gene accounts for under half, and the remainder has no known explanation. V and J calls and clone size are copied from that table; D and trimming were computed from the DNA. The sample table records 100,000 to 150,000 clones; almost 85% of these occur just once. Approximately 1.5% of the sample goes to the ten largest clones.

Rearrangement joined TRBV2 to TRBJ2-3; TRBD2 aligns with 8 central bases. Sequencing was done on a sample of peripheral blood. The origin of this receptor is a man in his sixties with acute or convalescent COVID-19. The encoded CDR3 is CASKPLAVIRTDTQYF. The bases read TGTGCCAGCAAACCACTAGCGGTGATTCGCACAGATACGCAGTATTTT.